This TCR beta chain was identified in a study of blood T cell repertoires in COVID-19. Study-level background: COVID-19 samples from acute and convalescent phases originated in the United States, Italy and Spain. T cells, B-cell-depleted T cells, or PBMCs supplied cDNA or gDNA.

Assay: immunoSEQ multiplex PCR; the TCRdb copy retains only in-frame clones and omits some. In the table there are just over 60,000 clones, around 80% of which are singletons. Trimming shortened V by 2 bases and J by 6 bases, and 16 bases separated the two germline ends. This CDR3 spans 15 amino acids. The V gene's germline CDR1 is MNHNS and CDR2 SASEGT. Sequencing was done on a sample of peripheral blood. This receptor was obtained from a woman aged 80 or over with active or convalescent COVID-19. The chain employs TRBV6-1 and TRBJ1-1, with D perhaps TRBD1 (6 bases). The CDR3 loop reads CASSEQQGTAPEAFF. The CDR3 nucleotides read TGTGCCAGCAGTGAACAACAGGGAACCGCCCCTGAAGCTTTCTTT.